One T cell receptor beta chain is described in this entry. What it recognizes is unknown. This CDR3 comprises 13 residues. The V and J ends lost 7 bases and 4 bases respectively, with 13 bases between them. Germline V gene sequence: CDR1 SEHNR, CDR2 FQNEAQ (reference sequence). With 60 Vbeta and 13 Jbeta primers, the PCR was carried out. Profiled with immunoSEQ multiplex PCR; TCRdb holds only in-frame clones, not every one. The table shows tens of thousands of clones, with around 90% occurring only once. The sample comes from a study of cytomegalovirus exposure and HLA in healthy donors. Study-level findings and limits: TRBV6-2, TRBV6-3 and some other V segments were unresolvable in 87-base-pair reads. The productive fraction for most TCR beta V segments was about 90% or about 30% in an earlier analysis.

The chain has TRBV7-9 and TRBJ1-1, with D uncertain. The specimen sequenced was PBMCs. The TCR originated in a woman aged 40 to 50 in good health and CMV-seropositive. CDR3 sequence: CASTIGVGTEAFF. DNA of the CDR3: TGTGCCAGCACTATCGGGGTCGGCACTGAAGCTTTCTTT. Full variable domain (remainder filled in from reference TRBV7-9 and TRBJ1-1): DTGVSQNPRHKITKRGQNVTFRCDPISEHNRLYWYRQTLGQGPEFLTYFQNEAQLEKSRLLSDRFSAERPKGSFSTLEIQRTEQGDSAMYLCASTIGVGTEAFFGQGTRLTVV.